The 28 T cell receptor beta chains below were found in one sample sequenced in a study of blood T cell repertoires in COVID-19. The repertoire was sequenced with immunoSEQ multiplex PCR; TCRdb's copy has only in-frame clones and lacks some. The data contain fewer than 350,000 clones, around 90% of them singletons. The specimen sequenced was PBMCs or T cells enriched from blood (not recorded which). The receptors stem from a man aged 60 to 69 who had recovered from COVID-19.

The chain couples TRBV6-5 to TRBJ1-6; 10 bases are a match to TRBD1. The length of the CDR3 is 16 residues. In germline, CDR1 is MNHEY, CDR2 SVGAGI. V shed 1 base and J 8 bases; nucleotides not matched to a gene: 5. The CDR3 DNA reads TGTGCCAGCAGTTACTTGGTCGGGACAGGGGATTCACCCCTCCACTTT. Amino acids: CASSYLVGTGDSPLHF.

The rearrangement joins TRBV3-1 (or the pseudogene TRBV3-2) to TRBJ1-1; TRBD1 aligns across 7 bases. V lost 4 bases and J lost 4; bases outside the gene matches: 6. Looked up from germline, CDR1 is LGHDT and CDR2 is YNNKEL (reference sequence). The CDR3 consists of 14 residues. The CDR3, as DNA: TGTGCCAGCAGCCGATGGAGGGACAGCACTGAAGCTTTCTTT. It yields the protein CASSRWRDSTEAFF.

In DNA form, the CDR3 reads TGTGCCAGCAGTCCAACGACAGGGGATAATGAAAAACTGTTTTTT. Its translation is CASSPTTGDNEKLFF. V is TRBV28 and J is TRBJ1-4, with TRBD1 identical over 8 bases. Trimming cost V 5 bases and J 4 bases; bases outside gene matches: 6. Germline CDR1 is MDHEN and CDR2 is SYDVKM. The CDR3 loop spans 15 amino acids. Using reference TRBV28 and TRBJ1-4 for the parts outside the CDR3, the full variable domain is DVKVTQSSRYLVKRTGEKVFLECVQDMDHENMFWYRQDPGLGLRLIYFSYDVKMKEKGDIPEGYSVSREKKERFSLILESASTNQTSMYLCASSPTTGDNEKLFFGSGTQLSVL.

The CDR3 DNA is TGTGCCAGCTCACCACCGAGTCCGGCGGGCACTGAAGCTTTCTTT. It yields the protein CASSPPSPAGTEAFF. The V and J genes are TRBV18 and TRBJ1-1; D is undetermined. The CDR3 extends over 15 amino acids. Trimming removed 0 bases from V and 4 bases from J, with 12 bases in between. Germline V gene sequence: CDR1 KGHSH, CDR2 LQKENI.

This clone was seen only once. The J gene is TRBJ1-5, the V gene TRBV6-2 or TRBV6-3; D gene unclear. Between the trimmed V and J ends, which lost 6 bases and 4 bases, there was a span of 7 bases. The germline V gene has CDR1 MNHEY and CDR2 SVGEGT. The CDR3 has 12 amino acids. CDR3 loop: CASSHRNQPQHF. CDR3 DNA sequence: TGTGCCAGCAGCCACCGGAATCAGCCCCAGCATTTT.

The CDR3, as DNA: TGTGCCACACAGCGGGAGTCCACAGATACGCAGTATTTT. Translated, it gives CATQRESTDTQYF. The V gene is TRBV2, the J gene TRBJ2-3, with 8 bases lining up with TRBD2. Germline CDR1 and CDR2: SNHLY and FYNNEI. The CDR3 totals 13 residues. Trimming cost V 10 bases and J 2 bases; bases outside gene matches: 5.

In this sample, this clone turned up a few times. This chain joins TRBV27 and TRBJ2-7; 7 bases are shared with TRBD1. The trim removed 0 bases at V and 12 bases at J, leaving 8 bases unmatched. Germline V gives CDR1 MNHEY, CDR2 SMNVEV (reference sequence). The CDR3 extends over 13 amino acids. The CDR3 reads CASSLSAWDSMYF. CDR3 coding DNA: TGTGCCAGCAGTTTATCGGCATGGGACAGCATGTACTTC.

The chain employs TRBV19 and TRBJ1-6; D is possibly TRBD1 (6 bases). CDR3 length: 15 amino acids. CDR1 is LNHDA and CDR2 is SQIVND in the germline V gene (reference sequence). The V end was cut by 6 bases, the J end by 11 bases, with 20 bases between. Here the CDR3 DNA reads TGTGCCAGTAGCCCAGTGGGAGGGGGTGGTACACCCCTCCACTTT. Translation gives CASSPVGGGGTPLHF.

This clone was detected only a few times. DNA of the CDR3: TGTGCCAGCAGTTTTGAGGAGTTCTCTCGGGGCTACACCTTC. Amino acids: CASSFEEFSRGYTF. This chain links TRBV28 with TRBJ1-2; D is unclear. Looked up from germline, CDR1 is MDHEN and CDR2 is SYDVKM. V shed 3 bases and J shed 8 bases, with 16 bases lying between them. The CDR3 totals 14 residues.

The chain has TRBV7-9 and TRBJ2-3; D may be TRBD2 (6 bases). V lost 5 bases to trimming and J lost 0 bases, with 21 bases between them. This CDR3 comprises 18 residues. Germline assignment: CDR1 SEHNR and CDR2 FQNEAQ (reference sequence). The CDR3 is CASSTTHPGLPSTDTQYF. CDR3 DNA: TGTGCCAGCAGCACCACCCATCCGGGACTCCCTAGCACAGATACGCAGTATTTT. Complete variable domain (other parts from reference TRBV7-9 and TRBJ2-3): DTGVSQNPRHKITKRGQNVTFRCDPISEHNRLYWYRQTLGQGPEFLTYFQNEAQLEKSRLLSDRFSAERPKGSFSTLEIQRTEQGDSAMYLCASSTTHPGLPSTDTQYFGPGTRLTVL.

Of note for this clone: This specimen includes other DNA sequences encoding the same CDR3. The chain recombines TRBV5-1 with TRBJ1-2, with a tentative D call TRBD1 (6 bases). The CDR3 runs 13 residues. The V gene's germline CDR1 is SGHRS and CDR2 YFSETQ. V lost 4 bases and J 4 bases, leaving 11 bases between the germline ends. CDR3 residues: CASSPGQSYGYTF. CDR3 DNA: TGCGCCAGCAGCCCCGGACAGAGCTATGGCTACACCTTC.

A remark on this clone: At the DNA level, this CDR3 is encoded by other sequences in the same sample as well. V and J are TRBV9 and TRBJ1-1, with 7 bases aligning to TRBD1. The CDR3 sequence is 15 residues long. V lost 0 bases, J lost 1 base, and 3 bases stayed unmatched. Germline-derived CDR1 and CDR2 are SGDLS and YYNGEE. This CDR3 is CASSVAGTANTEAFF. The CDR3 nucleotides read TGTGCCAGCAGCGTAGCAGGGACAGCGAACACTGAAGCTTTCTTT.

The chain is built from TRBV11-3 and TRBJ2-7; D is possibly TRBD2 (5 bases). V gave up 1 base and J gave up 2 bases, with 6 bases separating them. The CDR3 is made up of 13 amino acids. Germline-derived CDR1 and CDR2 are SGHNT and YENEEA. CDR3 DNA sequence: TGTGCCAGCAGCTTAGGGCGGGCCTACGAGCAGTACTTC. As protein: CASSLGRAYEQYF.

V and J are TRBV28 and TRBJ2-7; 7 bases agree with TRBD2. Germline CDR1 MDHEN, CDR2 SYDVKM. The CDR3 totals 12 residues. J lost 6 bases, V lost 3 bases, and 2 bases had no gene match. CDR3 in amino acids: CASSLTSSEQYF. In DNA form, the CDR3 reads TGTGCCAGCAGTTTGACTAGCTCCGAGCAGTACTTC.

CDR3 bases: TGTGCCAGCAGTCCCGGACTAGCGGGTTACCAAGAGACCCAGTACTTC. Residues: CASSPGLAGYQETQYF. V usage is TRBV27 and J usage is TRBJ2-5, with 11 bases that match TRBD2. CDR1 and CDR2 from the germline V gene are MNHEY and SMNVEV (reference sequence). V was clipped by 5 bases and J by 0 bases; unmatched bases: 5. The CDR3 spans 16 residues.

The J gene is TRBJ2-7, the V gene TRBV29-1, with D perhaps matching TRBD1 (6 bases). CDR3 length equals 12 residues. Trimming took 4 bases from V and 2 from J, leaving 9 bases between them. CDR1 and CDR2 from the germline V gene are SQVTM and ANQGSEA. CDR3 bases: TGCAGCGTTGTCAGGGGCACCTACGAGCAGTACTTC. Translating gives CSVVRGTYEQYF.

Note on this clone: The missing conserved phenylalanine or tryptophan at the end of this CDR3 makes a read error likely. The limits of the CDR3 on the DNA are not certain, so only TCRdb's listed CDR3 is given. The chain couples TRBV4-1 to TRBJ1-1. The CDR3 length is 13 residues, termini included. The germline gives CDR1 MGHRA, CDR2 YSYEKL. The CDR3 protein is CASSQDLGSPQSV.

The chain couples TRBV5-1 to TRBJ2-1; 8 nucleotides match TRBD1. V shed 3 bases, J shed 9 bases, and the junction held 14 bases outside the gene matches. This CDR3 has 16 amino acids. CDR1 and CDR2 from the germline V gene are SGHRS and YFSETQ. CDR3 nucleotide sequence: TGCGCCAGCAGCTCCACCCCTGACAGGGGCGTTAGTGAGCAGTTCTTC. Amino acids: CASSSTPDRGVSEQFF.

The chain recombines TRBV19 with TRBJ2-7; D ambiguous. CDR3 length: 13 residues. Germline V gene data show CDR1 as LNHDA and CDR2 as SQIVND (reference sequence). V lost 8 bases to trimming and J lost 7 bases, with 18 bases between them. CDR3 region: CASSITPQWEQYF. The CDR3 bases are TGTGCCAGTTCCATCACTCCCCAATGGGAGCAGTACTTC.

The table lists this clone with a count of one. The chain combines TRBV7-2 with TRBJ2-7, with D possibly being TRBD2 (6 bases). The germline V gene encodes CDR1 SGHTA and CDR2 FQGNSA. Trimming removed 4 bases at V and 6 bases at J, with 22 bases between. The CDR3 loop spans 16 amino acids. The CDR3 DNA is TGTGCCAGCAGCTCCCCAATCCAGGGACTGTATTCCGAGCAGTACTTC. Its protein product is CASSSPIQGLYSEQYF.

The CDR3, as DNA: TGTGCCAGCAGCTCCCGGACAGGGGCCGTGGGTACGCAGTATTTT. Translation gives CASSSRTGAVGTQYF. The rearrangement joins TRBV7-9 to TRBJ2-3, with 9 bases fitting TRBD1. Germline CDR1 reads SEHNR; CDR2 reads FQNEAQ (reference sequence). Trimming removed 4 bases from V and 8 bases from J; junction bases left unmatched: 10. The CDR3 has 15 amino acids.

The CDR3 loop reads CASLSGTSGRVSYNEQFF. The CDR3 coding sequence is TGTGCCAGCCTTTCCGGGACTAGCGGGAGGGTCTCCTACAATGAGCAGTTCTTC. This chain joins TRBV28 and TRBJ2-1, with 16 nucleotides matching TRBD2. Trimming took 8 bases from V and 0 from J; bases not matched to a gene: 7. The germline CDR1 and CDR2 sequences are MDHEN and SYDVKM. The CDR3 has 18 residues. Together with reference TRBV28 and TRBJ2-1, the CDR3 gives the full variable domain: DVKVTQSSRYLVKRTGEKVFLECVQDMDHENMFWYRQDPGLGLRLIYFSYDVKMKEKGDIPEGYSVSREKKERFSLILESASTNQTSMYLCASLSGTSGRVSYNEQFFGPGTRLTVL.

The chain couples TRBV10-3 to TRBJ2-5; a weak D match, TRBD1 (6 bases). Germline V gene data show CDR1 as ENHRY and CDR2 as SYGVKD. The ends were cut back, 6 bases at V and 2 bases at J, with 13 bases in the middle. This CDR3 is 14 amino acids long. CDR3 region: CAISRQDLQETQYF. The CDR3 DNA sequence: TGTGCCATCAGCCGACAGGACCTGCAAGAGACCCAGTACTTC.

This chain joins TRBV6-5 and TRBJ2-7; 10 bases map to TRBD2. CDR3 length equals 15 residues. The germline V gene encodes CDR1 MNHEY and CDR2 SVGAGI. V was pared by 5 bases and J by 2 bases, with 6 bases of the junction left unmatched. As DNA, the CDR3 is TGTGCCAGCAGTCCCGGGACTAGCGCGACCTACGAGCAGTACTTC. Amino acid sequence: CASSPGTSATYEQYF.

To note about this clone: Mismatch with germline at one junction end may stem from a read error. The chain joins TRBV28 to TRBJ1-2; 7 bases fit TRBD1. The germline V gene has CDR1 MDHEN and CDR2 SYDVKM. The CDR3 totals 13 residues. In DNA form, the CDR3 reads TGTGCCAGCAATACCGGGACAGTTTTATTCTGGGCCTTC. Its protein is CASNTGTVLFWAF.

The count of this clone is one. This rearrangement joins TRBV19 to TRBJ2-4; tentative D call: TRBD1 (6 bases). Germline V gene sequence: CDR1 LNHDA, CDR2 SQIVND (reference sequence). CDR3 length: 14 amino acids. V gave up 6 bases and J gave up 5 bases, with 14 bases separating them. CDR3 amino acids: CASSYQGRENIQYF. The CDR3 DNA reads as TGTGCCAGTAGCTATCAGGGGCGGGAAAACATTCAGTACTTC.

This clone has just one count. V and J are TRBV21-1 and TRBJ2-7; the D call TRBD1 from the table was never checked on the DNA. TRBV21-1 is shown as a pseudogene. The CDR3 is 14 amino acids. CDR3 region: CASSKKQGRYEQYF. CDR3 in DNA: TGTGCCAGCAGCAAAAAACAGGGGCGCTACGAGCAGTACTTC.

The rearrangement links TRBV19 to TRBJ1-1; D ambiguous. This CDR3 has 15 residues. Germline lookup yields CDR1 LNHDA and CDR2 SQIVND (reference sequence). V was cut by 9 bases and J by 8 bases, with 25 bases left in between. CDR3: CASREEGNPLEEAFF. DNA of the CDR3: TGTGCCAGCCGCGAGGAGGGTAATCCCCTGGAAGAAGCTTTCTTT. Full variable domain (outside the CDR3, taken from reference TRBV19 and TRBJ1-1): DGGITQSPKYLFRKEGQNVTLSCEQNLNHDAMYWYRQDPGQGLRLIYYSQIVNDFQKGDIAEGYSVSREKKESFPLTVTSAQKNPTAFYLCASREEGNPLEEAFFGQGTRLTVV.